This T cell receptor beta chain is drawn from a study of cytomegalovirus exposure and HLA in healthy donors. The PCR contained 60 Vbeta and 13 Jbeta primers. Using immunoSEQ multiplex PCR, the repertoire was profiled, and TCRdb retains in-frame clones only, with some absent. The sample consists of about 120,000 clones, roughly 80% of them appearing once. Regarding the study as a whole: A list of 150 or so TCR beta chains associated with cytomegalovirus was given. Analysis performed later found more than 15,000 TCR beta sequences associated with HLA alleles at 0.05 false discovery rate.

From germline, CDR1 is ENHRY and CDR2 SYGVKD. Losses at the gene ends were 4 bases for V and 5 bases for J; bases not matched to a gene: 8. CDR3 length: 15 residues. Details on this clone: Its cognate antigen is unknown.

This chain uses TRBV10-3 with TRBJ2-1, with 7 bases that match TRBD1. The sample was PBMCs. This sequence originates from a female donor in good health and CMV-seropositive. The CDR3 sequence is CAISGGTARNNEQFF. Here the CDR3 DNA reads TGTGCCATCAGTGGAGGGACAGCCAGGAACAATGAGCAGTTCTTC.